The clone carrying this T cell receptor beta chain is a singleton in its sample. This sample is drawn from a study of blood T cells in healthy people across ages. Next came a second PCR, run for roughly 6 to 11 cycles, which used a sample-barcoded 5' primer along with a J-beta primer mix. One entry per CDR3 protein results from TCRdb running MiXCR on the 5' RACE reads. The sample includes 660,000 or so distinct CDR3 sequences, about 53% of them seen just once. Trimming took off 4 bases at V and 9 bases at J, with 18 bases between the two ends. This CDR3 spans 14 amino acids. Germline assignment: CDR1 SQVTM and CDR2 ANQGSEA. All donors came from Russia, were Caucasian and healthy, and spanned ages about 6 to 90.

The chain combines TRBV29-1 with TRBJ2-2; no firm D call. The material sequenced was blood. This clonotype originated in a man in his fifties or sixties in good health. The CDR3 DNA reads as TGCAGCGTTGGTCTTCACCCTAGTGCCAGGGAGCTGTTTTTT. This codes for CSVGLHPSARELFF.